Presented here are 29 T cell receptor beta chains from one specimen sequenced in a study of T cell changes during pregnancy in multiple sclerosis. Libraries were prepared by immunoSEQ multiplex PCR; TCRdb keeps only in-frame clonotypes and omits some of them. The table lists around 50,000 clones, 80% to 95% of them singletons. Sequencing was performed on peripheral blood, taken after pregnancy. The source of these receptors is a female donor in good health, enrolled as a control in a pregnancy study.

The chain joins TRBV6-5 to TRBJ2-7, with 9 bases fitting TRBD1. V trimming: 6 bases; J trimming: 9 bases; junction bases outside the gene matches: 9. This CDR3 spans 13 amino acids. Germline CDR1 MNHEY, CDR2 SVGAGI. CDR3 region: CASRETGGEAQYF. The CDR3 DNA follows: TGTGCCAGCAGGGAAACAGGGGGCGAAGCGCAGTACTTC.

This clone was detected once. The chain links TRBV2 to TRBJ2-2; D is perhaps TRBD2 (6 bases). The CDR3 covers 16 residues. Deletions cut 11 bases from V and 6 bases from J, with 25 bases between. Per the germline V gene, CDR1 is SNHLY and CDR2 is FYNNEI. CDR3 protein: CARRAALIGGAGELFF. CDR3 DNA: TGTGCCCGCCGGGCAGCCTTAATCGGAGGGGCCGGGGAGCTGTTTTTT.

Only one count was recorded for this clone. This chain uses TRBV16 with TRBJ2-7, with a weak D call TRBD1 (6 bases). The V end was cut by 3 bases, the J end by 6 bases, with 9 bases between. Looked up from germline, CDR1 is KGHSY and CDR2 is FQNENV. The CDR3 sequence is 12 residues long. The CDR3 sequence: CASSHYRAEQYF. CDR3 DNA: TGTGCCAGCAGCCACTACAGGGCCGAGCAGTACTTC.

This rearrangement joins TRBV9 to TRBJ2-3, with D possibly being TRBD2 (5 bases). The CDR3 consists of 16 residues. V dropped 1 base and J dropped 0 bases, with 12 bases sitting between them. The germline V gene has CDR1 SGDLS and CDR2 YYNGEE. CDR3 protein: CASSVFSGPSTDTQYF. In DNA, the CDR3 is TGTGCCAGCAGCGTATTCAGCGGCCCTAGCACAGATACGCAGTATTTT. Filled out from reference TRBV9 and TRBJ2-3, the complete variable domain reads DSGVTQTPKHLITATGQRVTLRCSPRSGDLSVYWYQQSLDQGLQFLIQYYNGEERAKGNILERFSAQQFPDLHSELNLSSLELGDSALYFCASSVFSGPSTDTQYFGPGTRLTVL.

The genes are TRBV30 and TRBJ1-2, with 8 bases matching TRBD1. Germline V CDR1 and CDR2: GTSNPN, SVGIG (reference sequence). The J segment lost 4 bases and the V segment lost 4 bases, leaving 5 bases of the junction unmatched. There are 13 residues in the CDR3. The CDR3 is CAWTGQGIYGYTF. As DNA, the CDR3 is TGTGCCTGGACCGGACAGGGAATCTATGGCTACACCTTC.

Here the CDR3 DNA reads TGTGCCAGCAGCTCGTGTGGGGGGGGAGGGCAAGAGACCCAGTACTTC. Amino acids: CASSSCGGGGQETQYF. This rearrangement joins TRBV13 to TRBJ2-5; 7 nucleotides match TRBD2. V gave up 4 bases and J gave up 2 bases; unmatched junction bases: 10. The CDR3 runs to 16 residues. Germline V gene lookup returns CDR1 PRHDT and CDR2 FYEKMQ (reference sequence).

The rearrangement uses TRBV29-1 and TRBJ1-2; weak D call: TRBD1 (6 bases). Looked up from germline, CDR1 is SQVTM and CDR2 is ANQGSEA. This CDR3 has 13 amino acids. The V and J ends lost 3 bases and 8 bases respectively, with 16 bases between them. CDR3 DNA sequence: TGCAGCGTTGATTACACAGGGATGCGAGGCTACACCTTC. Its translation: CSVDYTGMRGYTF.

This chain joins TRBV6-6 and TRBJ2-7; perhaps TRBD1 as D (5 bases). The CDR3 contains 14 residues. Trimming stripped 3 bases from V and 0 bases from J, with 9 bases between. Per the germline V gene, CDR1 is MNHNY and CDR2 is SVGAGI (reference sequence). CDR3 sequence (DNA): TGTGCCAGCAGTTATACAGGAAGCTCCTACGAGCAGTACTTC. Protein product: CASSYTGSSYEQYF.

DNA for the CDR3: TGTGCCAGCAGCTTGGGTGCGGCCAGTAATTCACCCCTCCACTTT. It encodes CASSLGAASNSPLHF. This sequence joins TRBV5-5 and TRBJ1-6; D gene uncertain. The CDR3 spans 15 residues. Germline-derived CDR1 and CDR2 are SGHKS and YYEKEE (reference sequence). V was trimmed by 0 bases and J by 6 bases, leaving 10 bases between them.

There are a few counts of this clone. V usage is TRBV4-2 and J usage is TRBJ2-3, with D perhaps matching TRBD2 (7 bases). The V and J ends lost 0 bases and 5 bases respectively, with 18 bases between them. The CDR3 length is 17 residues. Germline lookup yields CDR1 LGHNA and CDR2 YNFKEQ. The CDR3: CASSQDVGGARLDTQYF. The CDR3 DNA follows: TGTGCCAGCAGCCAAGATGTGGGGGGGGCCCGTTTAGATACGCAGTATTTT.

V is TRBV11-3 and J is TRBJ2-2; D uncertain. The CDR3 runs 12 residues. Trimming removed 5 bases at V and 6 bases at J, with 7 bases between. In germline, CDR1 is SGHNT, CDR2 YENEEA. The CDR3 spells CASSPPSGELFF. The CDR3 DNA follows: TGTGCCAGCAGCCCCCCCTCCGGGGAGCTGTTTTTT.

This sequence joins TRBV19 and TRBJ1-2, with TRBD1 identical over 9 bases. V trimming: 2 bases; J trimming: 2 bases; junction bases outside the gene matches: 3. CDR1 and CDR2 from the germline V gene are LNHDA and SQIVND (reference sequence). CDR3 length equals 15 residues. The CDR3 here is CASSIQGQGNYGYTF. The CDR3 DNA reads as TGTGCCAGTAGTATACAGGGACAGGGCAACTATGGCTACACCTTC.

For this clone: Its ends do not fully match the called genes, so a read error is possible. This chain joins TRBV19 and TRBJ1-1; TRBD1 agrees at 7 bases. From germline, CDR1 is LNHDA and CDR2 SQIVND (reference sequence). This CDR3 region has 13 residues. CDR3 bases: TGTGCCAGTAGAATAGACAGGGCAAGTGAAGCTTTCTTT. Its protein product is CASRIDRASEAFF.

This chain uses TRBV10-2 with TRBJ2-3, with D perhaps matching TRBD2 (6 bases). Deletions cut 4 bases from V and 1 base from J, with 15 bases between. The germline gives CDR1 WSHSY, CDR2 SAAADI. The CDR3 runs to 16 residues. Here the CDR3 DNA reads TGCGCCAGCAGTGGAGTGGGGACTGGGCGCACAGATACGCAGTATTTT. Amino acids: CASSGVGTGRTDTQYF.

The rearrangement joins TRBV6-5 to TRBJ2-3; D might be TRBD1 (5 bases). CDR3 length: 16 residues. Trimming shortened V by 0 bases and J by 4 bases, and 14 bases separated the two germline ends. The germline V gene has CDR1 MNHEY and CDR2 SVGAGI. The CDR3, as DNA: TGTGCCAGCAGTTACTCTAGGGGCCTTAAGGCAGATACGCAGTATTTT. Translated, it gives CASSYSRGLKADTQYF.

The gene calls are TRBV18 and TRBJ1-5; D not resolved. Germline V gene sequence: CDR1 KGHSH, CDR2 LQKENI. Trimming took 6 bases from V and 5 from J, leaving 14 bases between them. The CDR3 covers 14 residues. This CDR3 reads CASSPSRLDQPQHF. DNA of the CDR3: TGTGCCAGCTCTCCCTCCCGACTCGATCAGCCCCAGCATTTT.

The rearrangement links TRBV5-1 to TRBJ1-1; TRBD1 is a possible D gene (6 bases). V lost 0 bases, J lost 11 bases, and 14 bases lay in between. CDR1 and CDR2 from the germline V gene are SGHRS and YFSETQ. This CDR3 is 13 amino acids long. The CDR3 region has the DNA TGCGCCAGCAGCTTGGTGAACCAGGGGTCGGCTTTCTTT. This translates into CASSLVNQGSAFF.

J is TRBJ2-7 and V is TRBV6-1; 7 positions agree with TRBD1. V was clipped by 1 base and J by 3 bases; unmatched bases: 0. The CDR3 extends over 13 amino acids. The germline V gene encodes CDR1 MNHNS and CDR2 SASEGT. CDR3 in amino acids: CASSEDRGYEQYF. CDR3 coding DNA: TGTGCCAGCAGTGAAGACAGGGGCTACGAGCAGTACTTC.

The V gene is TRBV19, the J gene TRBJ1-5; no definite D call. The CDR3 contains 15 residues. Looked up from germline, CDR1 is LNHDA and CDR2 is SQIVND (reference sequence). V dropped 7 bases and J dropped 0 bases, with 13 bases sitting between them. The CDR3 spells CASITDPHSNQPQHF. In DNA form, the CDR3 reads TGTGCCAGTATCACAGACCCCCATAGCAATCAGCCCCAGCATTTT.

This clone was counted a single time. The chain uses TRBV11-3 and TRBJ2-1; D is undetermined. Germline CDR1 reads SGHNT; CDR2 reads YENEEA. The CDR3 has 13 residues. Trimming removed 0 bases from V and 8 bases from J, with 8 bases in between. CDR3 DNA sequence: TGTGCCAGCAGCTTAGAGCTAGATGATGAGCAGTTCTTC. It codes for CASSLELDDEQFF.

V gene TRBV19 combines with J gene TRBJ1-5, with TRBD1 matching 8 bases. This CDR3 comprises 17 residues. J lost 1 base, V lost 8 bases, and 13 bases had no gene match. Germline V lookup: CDR1 LNHDA, CDR2 SQIVND (reference sequence). The CDR3 DNA reads as TGTGCCAGTGGACCAGGGGGCGCGCGGACAAGCAATCAGCCCCAGCATTTT. Translation gives CASGPGGARTSNQPQHF.

The V gene is TRBV2, the J gene TRBJ1-2; D call uncertain. The ends were cut back, 3 bases at V and 5 bases at J, with 7 bases in the middle. The germline gives CDR1 SNHLY, CDR2 FYNNEI. The CDR3 totals 12 residues. Here the CDR3 reads CASSEAEYGYTF. The CDR3 nucleotides read TGTGCCAGCAGTGAGGCGGAATATGGCTACACCTTC.

The V and J genes are TRBV28 and TRBJ1-6, with 9 bases identical to TRBD1. Germline V gives CDR1 MDHEN, CDR2 SYDVKM. The V segment lost 5 bases and the J segment 11 bases; nucleotides outside the gene matches: 10. The CDR3 runs 15 residues. DNA of the CDR3: TGTGCCAGCAGTCCCCGGGACAGGGACGGGCCACCCCTCCACTTT. It is translated as CASSPRDRDGPPLHF. Complete variable domain (other parts from reference TRBV28 and TRBJ1-6): DVKVTQSSRYLVKRTGEKVFLECVQDMDHENMFWYRQDPGLGLRLIYFSYDVKMKEKGDIPEGYSVSREKKERFSLILESASTNQTSMYLCASSPRDRDGPPLHFGNGTRLTVT.

The DNA for the CDR3 is TGTGCCATCAGTGAGTCGCAGGGCGGAAATCAGCCCCAGCATTTT. The encoded protein is CAISESQGGNQPQHF. The rearrangement joins TRBV10-3 to TRBJ1-5; TRBD1 might be the D (5 bases). V lost 0 bases and J lost 4, with 10 bases in between. CDR1 is ENHRY, CDR2 SYGVKD, per germline. The CDR3 is made up of 15 amino acids.

The J gene is TRBJ2-7, the V gene TRBV5-1, with 7 bases matching TRBD1. CDR1 and CDR2 (germline): SGHRS, YFSETQ. The CDR3 sequence is 12 residues long. With V trimmed by 4 bases and J by 7 bases, 5 bases remained unmatched. Written as DNA, the CDR3 is TGCGCCAGCAGCACGGCAGGGGGTGAGCAGTACTTC. Its protein is CASSTAGGEQYF. The full variable domain, in which reference TRBV5-1 and TRBJ2-7 provide the parts outside the CDR3, is KAGVTQTPRYLIKTRGQQVTLSCSPISGHRSVSWYQQTPGQGLQFLFEYFSETQRNKGNFPGRFSGRQFSNSRSEMNVSTLELGDSALYLCASSTAGGEQYFGPGTRLTVT.

The CDR3 DNA sequence: TGTGCCAGCAGCTTAGACAGGGCGTCCTACGAGCAGTACTTC. Residues: CASSLDRASYEQYF. V usage is TRBV11-2 and J usage is TRBJ2-7, with D maybe TRBD1 (5 bases). CDR3 length: 14 residues. V dropped 0 bases and J dropped 1 base, with 7 bases sitting between them. Per germline, CDR1 SGHAT and CDR2 FQNNGV.

The chain links TRBV19 to TRBJ1-1, with 10 bases fitting TRBD1. The CDR3 consists of 14 residues. The junction had 11 bases not matched to a gene; V was cut back by 5 bases and J by 11 bases. The germline CDR1 and CDR2 sequences are LNHDA and SQIVND (reference sequence). This CDR3 is CASSPSTGGAGAFF. The CDR3 nucleotides are TGTGCCAGTAGTCCCTCGACAGGGGGCGCGGGGGCTTTCTTT.

The chain has TRBV27 and TRBJ2-4, with TRBD1 matching over 10 bases. The V and J ends lost 0 bases and 12 bases, in that order; junction bases with no gene match: 5. The V gene's germline CDR1 is MNHEY and CDR2 SMNVEV (reference sequence). The CDR3 has 14 residues. The CDR3 protein is CASSLSDRGPSQYF. The CDR3 region has the DNA TGTGCCAGCAGTTTATCCGACAGGGGGCCCTCTCAGTACTTC.

This chain joins TRBV9 and TRBJ2-5; D is unresolved. Trimming took off 0 bases at V and 4 bases at J, with 10 bases between the two ends. Germline V gene sequence: CDR1 SGDLS, CDR2 YYNGEE. The CDR3 covers 14 residues. CDR3 DNA: TGTGCCAGCAGCGTAGCCGACTCTCTAGAGACCCAGTACTTC. It yields the protein CASSVADSLETQYF.